This T cell receptor (beta chain) was captured in a study of blood T cell repertoires in COVID-19. Germline V lookup: CDR1 PRHDT, CDR2 FYEKMQ (reference sequence). Unmatched junction bases numbered 6, after V lost 6 bases and J lost 0 bases. This CDR3 has 15 amino acids. This clone appeared a single time. Data came from immunoSEQ multiplex PCR; TCRdb stores just in-frame clones and leaves some out. The sample holds tens of thousands of clones, roughly four fifths seen once. The TCR originated in an elderly man with acute or convalescent COVID-19. The chain recombines TRBV13 with TRBJ2-7; 9 bases align to TRBD2. The sequenced material came from peripheral blood. CDR3 amino acids: CASSQAGGSSYEQYF. DNA for the CDR3: TGTGCCAGCAGTCAGGCGGGGGGGAGCTCCTACGAGCAGTACTTC.